The entry that follows covers one T cell receptor beta chain sequence. There is no known antigen for this receptor. No base qualities exist here, and no much larger clone lies one base off it. Libraries were built with the immunoSEQ multiplex PCR assay. RNA was extracted from all samples and reverse transcribed into cDNA as template for TCR sequencing. First-strand cDNA was synthesized with SuperScript III using a 2:1 mix of oligo-dT and random hexamers. A synthetic immune receptor repertoire was used to gauge amplification bias, and whatever bias remained was removed computationally. As for how the authors treated the data: Raw reads were preprocessed to remove errors, and CDR3 was defined by IMGT conventions from the conserved cysteine to phenylalanine. Clonality was computed by normalizing Shannon entropy by log2 of the number of productive unique TCRs and subtracting the result from 1. Scalp TCRbeta sequences were cross-referenced with sorted blood CD4 and CD8 repertoires so that the CD4 or CD8 identity of scalp clones could be inferred. The table was pulled from immuneACCESS by TCRdb, which kept in-frame rearrangements only. Such tables lose some clones; where checked, under half of the loss comes from unresolved V genes, and the rest has no known cause. Clone size and the V and J calls come from that table; the DNA yielded D and trimming. The sample data list over 150,000 clones, and about 55% of these were observed just once. 10% to 11% of the sample is in the top ten clones.

Per the publication, the time point label means: less than 25 weeks on oral tofacitinib. Per the publication, the treatment or condition label means: oral pan-JAK inhibitor, 5-10 mg twice daily. Lesional scalp punch biopsies and peripheral blood were collected from alopecia areata patients. PBMCs were isolated by density centrifugation and stained for CD3, CD4 and CD8, after which CD4+ and CD8+ T cells were sorted on a FACSAria. The data are from a study of CD8+ T cells in alopecia areata listed by TCRdb under 2018. In terms of the full investigation: Treated patients were enrolled in an open-label pilot trial of oral tofacitinib at 5 to 10 mg twice daily for moderate-to-severe alopecia areata. Patients stayed on tofacitinib for 6 to 18 months and then had 6 months of follow-up off drug so that delayed response and recurrence could be assessed. For the treated patients, the SALT score, which quantifies what percentage of scalp surface area is affected, served as the measure of disease severity. High-throughput TCRbeta sequencing was used to examine T cell clonal expansion in alopecia areata in both the C3H/HeJ mouse model and human patients. In humans, TCRbeta sequencing was performed on scalp tissue and on sorted CD4+ and CD8+ peripheral blood T cells from healthy controls and from patients with patchy or totalis/universalis alopecia areata. Biopsies were taken from tofacitinib-treated patients at baseline and again at 4 and 24 weeks into treatment, and several of those patients also had a later scalp biopsy. Scalp clonality was compared among normal scalp (n=4), patchy alopecia areata scalp (n=8), and alopecia totalis/universalis scalp (n=8). The RNA source kit depended on sample type: the PAXgene miRNA kit for fixed scalp, the miRNeasy kit for PBMCs, and the RNeasy kit for mouse skin. Amplification of TCRbeta CDR3 regions was done by immunoSEQ multiplex PCR using 35 Vbeta forward primers and 13 Jbeta reverse primers.

The study at large found these results: Resident alphabeta T cells in normal human skin are also sequenced, complicating scalp TCR repertoire analysis, unlike mouse skin dominated by gammadelta T cells. Compared with normal scalp, lesional scalp had higher clonality and more expanded CD8+ clones, particularly in alopecia totalis/universalis, a pattern that suggests antigenic drive. Shared TCR sequences between patients were less evident than in mice, which may be partly attributable to HLA diversity in the patient population. Because the treated cohort was small and had only one nonresponder, larger studies are needed to examine links between baseline CD8+ expansion and response. Many expanded lesional clones persisted in scalp and blood during tofacitinib treatment, which may partly explain relapse after stopping treatment. Tofacitinib significantly decreased scalp clonality and the number of expanded CD8+ clones among the top 100 scalp clones.

The CDR3 covers 18 residues, taking in both the cysteine and the phenylalanine. Only the CDR3 DNA stays, 54 bases, in frame from base 1. From the germline V gene, CDR1 is ENHRY and CDR2 is SYGVKD. V loses 0 bases of germline sequence and J loses 2 bases, and the interval between the two ends is 14 bases. This chain joins TRBV10-3 to TRBJ2-6, with no D gene named confidently. This clonotype was sampled from a human donor with alopecia areata. The sequences come from CD8+ T cells sorted from blood, collected at week 24, from a patient treated with tofacitinib. The CDR3 in this case is CAISESLPHSPGANVLTF. The DNA sequence is given as TGTGCCATCAGTGAGTCGCTCCCCCACAGTCCTGGGGCCAACGTCCTGACTTTC.